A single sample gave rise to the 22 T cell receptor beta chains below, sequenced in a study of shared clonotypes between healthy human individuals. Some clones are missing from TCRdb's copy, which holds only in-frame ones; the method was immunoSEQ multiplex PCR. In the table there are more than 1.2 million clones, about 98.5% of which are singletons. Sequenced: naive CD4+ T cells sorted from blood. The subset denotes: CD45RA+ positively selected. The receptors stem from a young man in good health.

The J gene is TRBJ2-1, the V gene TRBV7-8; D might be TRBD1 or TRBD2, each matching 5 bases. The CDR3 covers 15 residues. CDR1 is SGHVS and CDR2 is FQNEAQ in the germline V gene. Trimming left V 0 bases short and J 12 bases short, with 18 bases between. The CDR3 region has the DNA TGTGCCAGCAGCTTAGCCTCTAGCCCTACAGGAGGGCAGTTCTTC. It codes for CASSLASSPTGGQFF.

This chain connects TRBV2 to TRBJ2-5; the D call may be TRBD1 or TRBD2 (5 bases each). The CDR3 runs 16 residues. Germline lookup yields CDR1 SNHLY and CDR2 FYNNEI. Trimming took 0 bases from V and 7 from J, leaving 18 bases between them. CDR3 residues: CASSEARAQVLGTQYF. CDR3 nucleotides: TGTGCCAGCAGTGAAGCGCGGGCACAGGTCCTAGGGACCCAGTACTTC.

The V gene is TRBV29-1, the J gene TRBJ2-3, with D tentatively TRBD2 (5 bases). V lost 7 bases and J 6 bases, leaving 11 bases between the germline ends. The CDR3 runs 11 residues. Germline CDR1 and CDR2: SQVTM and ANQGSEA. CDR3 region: CSALTGDTQYF. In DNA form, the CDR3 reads TGCAGCGCCCTGACGGGGGATACGCAGTATTTT.

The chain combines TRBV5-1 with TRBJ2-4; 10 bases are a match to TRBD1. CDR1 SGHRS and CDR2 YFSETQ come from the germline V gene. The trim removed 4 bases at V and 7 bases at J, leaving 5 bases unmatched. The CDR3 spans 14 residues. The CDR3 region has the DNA TGCGCCAGCAGCGTTGGGACAGGGGAGAACATTCAGTACTTC. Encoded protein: CASSVGTGENIQYF.

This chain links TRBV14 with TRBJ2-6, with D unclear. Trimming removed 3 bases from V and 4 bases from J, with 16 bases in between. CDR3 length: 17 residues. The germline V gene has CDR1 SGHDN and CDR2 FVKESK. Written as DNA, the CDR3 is TGTGCCAGCAGCCACCACGGACCGCGAGCAGGGGCCAACGTCCTGACTTTC. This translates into CASSHHGPRAGANVLTF.

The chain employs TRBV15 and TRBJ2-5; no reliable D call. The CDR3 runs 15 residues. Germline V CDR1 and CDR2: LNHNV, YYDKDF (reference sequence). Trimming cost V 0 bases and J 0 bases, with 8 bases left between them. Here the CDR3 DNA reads TGTGCCACCAGCAGAGATCCCAGGTACCAAGAGACCCAGTACTTC. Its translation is CATSRDPRYQETQYF. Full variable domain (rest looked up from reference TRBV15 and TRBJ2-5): DAMVIQNPRYQVTQFGKPVTLSCSQTLNHNVMYWYQQKSSQAPKLLFHYYDKDFNNEADTPDNFQSRRPNTSFCFLDIRSPGLGDTAMYLCATSRDPRYQETQYFGPGTRLLVL.

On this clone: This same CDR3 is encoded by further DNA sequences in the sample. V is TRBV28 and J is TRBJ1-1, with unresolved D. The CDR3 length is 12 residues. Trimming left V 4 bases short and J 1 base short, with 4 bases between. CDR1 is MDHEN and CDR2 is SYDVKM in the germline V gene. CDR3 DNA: TGTGCCAGCAGTTCCGGGAACACTGAAGCTTTCTTT. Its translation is CASSSGNTEAFF.

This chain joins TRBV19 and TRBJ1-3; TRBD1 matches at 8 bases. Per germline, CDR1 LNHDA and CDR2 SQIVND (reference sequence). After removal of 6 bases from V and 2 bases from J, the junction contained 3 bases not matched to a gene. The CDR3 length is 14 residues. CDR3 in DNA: TGTGCCAGTAGAACACAGGGGGCTGGAAACACCATATATTTT. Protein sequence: CASRTQGAGNTIYF.

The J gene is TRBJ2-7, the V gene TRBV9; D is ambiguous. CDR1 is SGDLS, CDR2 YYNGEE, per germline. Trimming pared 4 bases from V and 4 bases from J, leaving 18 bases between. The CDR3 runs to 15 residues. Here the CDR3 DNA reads TGTGCCAGCAGCCCCCAGGCCTCACACGTTTACGAGCAGTACTTC. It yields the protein CASSPQASHVYEQYF. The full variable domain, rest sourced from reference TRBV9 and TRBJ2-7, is DSGVTQTPKHLITATGQRVTLRCSPRSGDLSVYWYQQSLDQGLQFLIQYYNGEERAKGNILERFSAQQFPDLHSELNLSSLELGDSALYFCASSPQASHVYEQYFGPGTRLTVT.

The DNA of the CDR3 is TGTGCCAGCAGTTTACGCAGGGCCACTGAAGCTTTCTTT. It specifies CASSLRRATEAFF. The rearrangement joins TRBV28 to TRBJ1-1; D is perhaps TRBD1 (5 bases). V was cut by 2 bases and J by 4 bases, with 8 bases left in between. The CDR3 runs to 13 residues. Germline loops: CDR1 MDHEN, CDR2 SYDVKM.

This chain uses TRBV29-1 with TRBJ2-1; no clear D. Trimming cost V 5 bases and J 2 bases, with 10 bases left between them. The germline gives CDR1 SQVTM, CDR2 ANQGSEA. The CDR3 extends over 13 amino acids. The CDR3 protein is CSVPGGPYNEQFF. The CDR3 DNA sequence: TGCAGCGTTCCCGGCGGACCCTACAATGAGCAGTTCTTC.

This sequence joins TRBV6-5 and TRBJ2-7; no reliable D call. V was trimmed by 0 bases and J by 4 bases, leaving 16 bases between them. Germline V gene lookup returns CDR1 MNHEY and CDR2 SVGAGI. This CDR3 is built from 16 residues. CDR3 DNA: TGTGCCAGCAGTTACTCGGCGGTACAGACCCCATACGAGCAGTACTTC. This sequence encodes CASSYSAVQTPYEQYF.

The DNA of the CDR3 is TGTGCCAGCGTTTGGGCGAACCAAGAGACCCAGTACTTC. This translates into CASVWANQETQYF. This chain joins TRBV2 and TRBJ2-5, with no clear D. This CDR3 has 13 residues. The germline V gene encodes CDR1 SNHLY and CDR2 FYNNEI. V was pared by 8 bases and J by 0 bases, with 10 bases between.

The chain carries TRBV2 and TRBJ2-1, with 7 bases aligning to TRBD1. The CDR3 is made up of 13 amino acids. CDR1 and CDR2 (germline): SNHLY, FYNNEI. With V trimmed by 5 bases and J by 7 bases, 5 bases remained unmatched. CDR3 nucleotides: TGTGCCAGCAGTCGACAGGGAGAGAATGAGCAGTTCTTC. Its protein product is CASSRQGENEQFF.

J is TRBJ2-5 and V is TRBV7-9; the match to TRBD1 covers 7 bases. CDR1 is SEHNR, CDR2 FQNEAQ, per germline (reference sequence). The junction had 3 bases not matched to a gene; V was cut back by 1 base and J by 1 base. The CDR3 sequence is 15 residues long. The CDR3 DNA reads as TGTGCCAGCAGCTTAGGCAGGGGGATCCAAGAGACCCAGTACTTC. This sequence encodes CASSLGRGIQETQYF.

For the CDR3, the DNA is TGCAGCGTTGCTCTCGGGGCAAGGGAGCAGTACTTC. It translates to CSVALGAREQYF. This sequence joins TRBV29-1 and TRBJ2-7; D may correspond to TRBD1 or TRBD2 (5 bases each). Germline CDR1 reads SQVTM; CDR2 reads ANQGSEA. CDR3 length: 12 residues. Trimming cost V 4 bases and J 7 bases, with 14 bases left between them.

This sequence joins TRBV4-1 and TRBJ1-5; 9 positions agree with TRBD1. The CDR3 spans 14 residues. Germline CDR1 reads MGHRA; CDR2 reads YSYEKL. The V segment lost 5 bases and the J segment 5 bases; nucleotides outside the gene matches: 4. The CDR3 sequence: CASSGTGGYQPQHF. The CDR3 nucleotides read TGCGCCAGCAGCGGCACAGGGGGCTATCAGCCCCAGCATTTT.

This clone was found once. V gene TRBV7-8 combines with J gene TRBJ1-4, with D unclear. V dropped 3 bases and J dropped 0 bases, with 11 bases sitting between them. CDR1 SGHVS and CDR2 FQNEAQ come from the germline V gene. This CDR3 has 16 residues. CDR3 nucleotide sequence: TGTGCCAGCAGCTTCCAAGGGAGGGCAACTAATGAAAAACTGTTTTTT. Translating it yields CASSFQGRATNEKLFF. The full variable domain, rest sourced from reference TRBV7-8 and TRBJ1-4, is GAGVSQSPRYKVAKRGQDVALRCDPISGHVSLFWYQQALGQGPEFLTYFQNEAQLDKSGLPSDRFFAERPEGSVSTLKIQRTQQEDSAVYLCASSFQGRATNEKLFFGSGTQLSVL.

The DNA for the CDR3 is TGTGCCAGCAGCTCCGCCTCCGGGACAGGTAGCAATGAGCAGTTCTTC. This encodes CASSSASGTGSNEQFF. The rearrangement links TRBV7-2 to TRBJ2-1, with 8 bases identical to TRBD1. Germline CDR1 reads SGHTA; CDR2 reads FQGNSA. The CDR3 contains 16 residues. V shed 4 bases, J shed 6 bases, and the junction held 11 bases outside the gene matches.

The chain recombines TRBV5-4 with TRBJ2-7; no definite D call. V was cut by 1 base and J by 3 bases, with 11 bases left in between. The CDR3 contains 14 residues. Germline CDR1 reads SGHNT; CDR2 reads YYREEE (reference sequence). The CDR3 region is CASSLKGKLYEQYF. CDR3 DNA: TGTGCCAGCAGCTTGAAGGGAAAACTCTACGAGCAGTACTTC.

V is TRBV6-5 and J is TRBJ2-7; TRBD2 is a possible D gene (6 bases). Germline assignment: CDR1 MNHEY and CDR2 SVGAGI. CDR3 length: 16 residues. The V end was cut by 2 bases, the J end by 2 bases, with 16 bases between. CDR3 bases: TGTGCCAGCAGTTACCTATCCCGGCGGGATACCTACGAGCAGTACTTC. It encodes CASSYLSRRDTYEQYF.

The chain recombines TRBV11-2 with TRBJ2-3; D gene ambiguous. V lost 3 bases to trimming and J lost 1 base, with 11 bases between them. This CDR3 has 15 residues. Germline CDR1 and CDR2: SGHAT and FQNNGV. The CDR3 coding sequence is TGTGCCAGCAGCTTCGGGTCTCGGGGCACAGATACGCAGTATTTT. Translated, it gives CASSFGSRGTDTQYF.